The source of this T cell receptor beta chain is a study of T cells in Graves' hyperthyroidism and ophthalmopathy. Trimming pared 4 bases from V and 0 bases from J, leaving 15 bases between. The CDR3 loop spans 16 amino acids. Germline values: CDR1 SEHNR, CDR2 FQNEAQ (reference sequence). RNA transcripts were the template for amplifying TCR beta CDR3 regions. First-round RT-PCR targeting the TCR CDR3 was performed with the HTBI primer set. A single record per CDR3 protein comes from TCRdb applying MiXCR to the multiplex PCR reads. The table includes roughly 420,000 distinct CDR3 sequences, roughly 13% detected once.

The sample taken for sequencing was blood. The J gene is TRBJ1-1, the V gene TRBV7-9; D remains unclear. The sequence derives from a woman under 30 with Graves' hyperthyroidism. CDR3: CASSSTSLGMNTEAFF. CDR3 bases: TGTGCCAGCAGCTCAACAAGTTTGGGAATGAACACTGAAGCTTTCTTT.